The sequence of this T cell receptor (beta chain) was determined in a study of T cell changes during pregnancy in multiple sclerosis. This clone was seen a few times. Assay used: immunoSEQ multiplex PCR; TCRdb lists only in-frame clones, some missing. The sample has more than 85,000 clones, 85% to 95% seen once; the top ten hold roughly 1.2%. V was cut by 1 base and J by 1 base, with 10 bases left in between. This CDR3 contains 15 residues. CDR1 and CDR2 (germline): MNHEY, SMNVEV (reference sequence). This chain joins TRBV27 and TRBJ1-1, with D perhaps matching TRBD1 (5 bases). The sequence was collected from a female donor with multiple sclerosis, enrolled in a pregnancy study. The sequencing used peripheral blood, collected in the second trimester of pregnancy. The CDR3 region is CASSLLRTGNTEAFF. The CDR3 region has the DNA TGTGCCAGCAGTTTATTGCGTACAGGGAACACTGAAGCTTTCTTT.